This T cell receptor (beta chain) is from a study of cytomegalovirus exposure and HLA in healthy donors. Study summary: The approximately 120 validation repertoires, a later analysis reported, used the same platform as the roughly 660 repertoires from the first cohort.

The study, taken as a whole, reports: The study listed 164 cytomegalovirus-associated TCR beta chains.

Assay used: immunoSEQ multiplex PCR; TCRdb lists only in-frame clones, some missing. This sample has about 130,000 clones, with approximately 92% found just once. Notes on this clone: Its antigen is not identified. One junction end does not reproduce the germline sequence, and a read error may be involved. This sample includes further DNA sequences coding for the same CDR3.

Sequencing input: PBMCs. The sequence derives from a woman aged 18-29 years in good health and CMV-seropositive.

CDR3 residues: CASSESDRLQETQYF. In DNA, the CDR3 is TGTGCCAGCAGTGAGTCCGACAGGCTCCAAGAGACTCAGTACTTC. This chain links TRBV25-1 with TRBJ2-5; TRBD1 is a possible D gene (6 bases). CDR1 and CDR2 (germline): MGHDK, SYGVNS. The CDR3 length is 15 residues.